This T cell receptor (beta chain) appears in the sequencing data of a study of blood T cell repertoires in COVID-19. Study information: Sites in the United States, Italy and Spain provided acute and convalescent COVID-19 samples.

In the authors' methods: From reference gene primer amplification, estimates of nucleated cell counts were derived. The repertoire was sequenced with immunoSEQ multiplex PCR; TCRdb's copy has only in-frame clones and lacks some. The V and J calls and clone size are taken from that table; D and trimming were inferred from the DNA. The repertoire holds some 190,000 clones, with around 85% as singletons. Trimming shortened V by 6 bases and J by 7 bases, and 19 bases separated the two germline ends. Germline V gene sequence: CDR1 SGDLS, CDR2 YYNGEE. The CDR3 is 14 amino acids. The material sequenced was peripheral blood. The rearrangement uses TRBV9 and TRBJ1-2, with a tentative D call TRBD1 (5 bases). This clonotype was obtained from a man older than 75 with COVID-19, enrolled during active disease. The CDR3 sequence: CASTLGGGSAGYTF. In nucleotides, the CDR3 is TGTGCCAGCACCCTGGGGGGAGGGTCCGCTGGCTACACCTTC.